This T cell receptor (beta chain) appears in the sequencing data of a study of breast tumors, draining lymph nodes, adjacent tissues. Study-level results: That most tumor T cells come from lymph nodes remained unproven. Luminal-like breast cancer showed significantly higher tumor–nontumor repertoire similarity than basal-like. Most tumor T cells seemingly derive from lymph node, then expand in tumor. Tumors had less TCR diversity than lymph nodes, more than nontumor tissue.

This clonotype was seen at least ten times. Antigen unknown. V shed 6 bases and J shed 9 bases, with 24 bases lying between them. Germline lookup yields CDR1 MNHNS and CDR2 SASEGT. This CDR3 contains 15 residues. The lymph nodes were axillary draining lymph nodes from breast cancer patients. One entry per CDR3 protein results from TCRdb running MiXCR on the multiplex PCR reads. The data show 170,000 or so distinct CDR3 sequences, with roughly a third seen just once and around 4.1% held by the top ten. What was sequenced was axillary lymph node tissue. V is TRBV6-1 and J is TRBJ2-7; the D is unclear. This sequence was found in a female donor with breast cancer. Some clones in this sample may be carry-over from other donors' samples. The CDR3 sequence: CASSPGRAPYERQYF. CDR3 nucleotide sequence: TGTGCCAGCAGCCCAGGCAGAGCACCCTACGAGCGGCAGTACTTC.